One sample yielded the 21 T cell receptor beta chains listed below, sequenced in a study of shared clonotypes between healthy human individuals. TCRdb's table, derived via immunoSEQ multiplex PCR, lists solely in-frame clones and lacks some. The table records a few million clones, approximately 95% of them present only once. Material: naive CD4+ T cells from PBMCs. Subset of the sample: CD45RA+ positively selected. The receptors here all came from a man between 18 and 35 years old in good health. Some clones in this sample may be carry-over from other donors' samples.

This rearrangement joins TRBV19 to TRBJ2-1, with TRBD2 identical over 8 bases. CDR1 and CDR2 from the germline V gene are LNHDA and SQIVND (reference sequence). The length of the CDR3 is 15 residues. Trimming cost V 7 bases and J 6 bases; bases outside gene matches: 11. CDR3 protein: CASTPPGTRGNEQFF. The CDR3 coding sequence is TGTGCCAGTACCCCCCCCGGGACTAGAGGCAATGAGCAGTTCTTC.

V and J are TRBV28 and TRBJ2-1, with TRBD1 matching 10 bases. Germline CDR1 reads MDHEN; CDR2 reads SYDVKM. The junction had 9 bases not matched to a gene; V was cut back by 4 bases and J by 6 bases. This CDR3 region has 16 residues. The CDR3, as DNA: TGTGCCAGCAGTTCCCCGGGACAGGGGAGGCTCAATGAGCAGTTCTTC. Protein sequence: CASSSPGQGRLNEQFF. The entire variable domain, with the rest obtained from reference TRBV28 and TRBJ2-1, is as follows: DVKVTQSSRYLVKRTGEKVFLECVQDMDHENMFWYRQDPGLGLRLIYFSYDVKMKEKGDIPEGYSVSREKKERFSLILESASTNQTSMYLCASSSPGQGRLNEQFFGPGTRLTVL.

The chain joins TRBV7-6 to TRBJ2-5; the D is unclear. The ends were cut back, 1 base at V and 4 bases at J, with 4 bases in the middle. The germline gives CDR1 SGHVS, CDR2 FNYEAQ. This CDR3 region has 12 residues. The CDR3 region has the DNA TGTGCCAGCAGCTTAGAATCAGAGACCCAGTACTTC. It codes for CASSLESETQYF.

The count of this clone is one. The chain employs TRBV27 and TRBJ2-4; maybe TRBD1 (5 bases). V lost 8 bases and J 6 bases, leaving 17 bases between the germline ends. In germline, CDR1 is MNHEY, CDR2 SMNVEV (reference sequence). This CDR3 is 14 amino acids long. CDR3 sequence reads: CASRQFYHRNIQYF. The CDR3 DNA reads as TGTGCCAGCCGACAGTTCTACCACCGAAACATTCAGTACTTC.

In DNA, the CDR3 is TGTGCCAGCAGTGCCCCTTTAATGGGGACAGGAGGTTTTAGCACTGAAGCTTTCTTT. Translation gives CASSAPLMGTGGFSTEAFF. The rearrangement links TRBV6-1 to TRBJ1-1; 8 bases align to TRBD1. Germline trimming cut 4 bases from V and 4 bases from J; bases unmatched to any gene: 20. The CDR3 extends over 19 amino acids. From germline, CDR1 is MNHNS and CDR2 SASEGT.

V gene TRBV27 combines with J gene TRBJ1-3, with D maybe TRBD1 (6 bases). The CDR3 covers 15 residues. Trimming shortened V by 5 bases and J by 3 bases, and 14 bases separated the two germline ends. Germline V gene lookup returns CDR1 MNHEY and CDR2 SMNVEV (reference sequence). CDR3 nucleotides: TGTGCCAGCAGTCGGTCACAGGGAGGTGGAAACACCATATATTTT. Its protein is CASSRSQGGGNTIYF.

The chain uses TRBV19 and TRBJ2-3, with 7 bases aligning to TRBD2. The CDR3 is 14 amino acids. The germline gives CDR1 LNHDA, CDR2 SQIVND (reference sequence). V lost 8 bases and J lost 2; bases outside the gene matches: 7. The CDR3 nucleotides are TGTGCCAGTTCTAAGCGGGGTATCACAGATACGCAGTATTTT. It is translated as CASSKRGITDTQYF. Using reference TRBV19 and TRBJ2-3 for the parts outside the CDR3, the full variable domain is DGGITQSPKYLFRKEGQNVTLSCEQNLNHDAMYWYRQDPGQGLRLIYYSQIVNDFQKGDIAEGYSVSREKKESFPLTVTSAQKNPTAFYLCASSKRGITDTQYFGPGTRLTVL.

The rearrangement joins TRBV6-1 to TRBJ2-2; 8 bases match TRBD2. Germline V CDR1 and CDR2: MNHNS, SASEGT. V lost 10 bases, J lost 7 bases, and 11 bases stayed unmatched. This CDR3 has 14 residues. This chain's CDR3 is CATPRGGLSGELFF. The CDR3 coding sequence is TGTGCCACCCCCCGGGGGGGGTTGAGCGGGGAGCTGTTTTTT.

V is TRBV19 and J is TRBJ2-3, with 10 bases that match TRBD2. The germline gives CDR1 LNHDA, CDR2 SQIVND (reference sequence). The length of the CDR3 is 15 residues. The trim removed 3 bases at V and 5 bases at J, leaving 5 bases unmatched. The CDR3, as DNA: TGTGCCAGTAGTATTTCGAGCGGGGGGGGAGATACGCAGTATTTT. Translating it yields CASSISSGGGDTQYF.

CDR3 sequence: CASSEDGGETQYF. In DNA form, the CDR3 reads TGTGCCAGCAGTGAAGATGGGGGGGAGACCCAGTACTTC. The V and J genes are TRBV6-1 and TRBJ2-5; a weak D match, TRBD2 (6 bases). Germline loops: CDR1 MNHNS, CDR2 SASEGT. The CDR3 has 13 residues. V lost 1 base and J 5 bases, leaving 8 bases between the germline ends.

The chain carries TRBV7-8 and TRBJ1-4; possibly TRBD1 for D (6 bases). This CDR3 region has 14 residues. From germline, CDR1 is SGHVS and CDR2 FQNEAQ. Trimming left V 5 bases short and J 4 bases short, with 11 bases between. The CDR3: CASSRTEVNEKLFF. In nucleotides, the CDR3 is TGTGCCAGCAGCCGGACAGAAGTTAATGAAAAACTGTTTTTT.

The V gene is TRBV2, the J gene TRBJ2-7; tentatively, D is TRBD1 (6 bases). Per germline, CDR1 SNHLY and CDR2 FYNNEI. The CDR3 runs to 14 residues. V was cut by 6 bases and J by 2 bases, with 14 bases left in between. The CDR3 coding sequence is TGTGCCAGCAGGGGGTGGACAGTCCCCTACGAGCAGTACTTC. Protein product: CASRGWTVPYEQYF.

The genes are TRBV7-6 and TRBJ2-7, with 9 bases that match TRBD1. V was pared by 4 bases and J by 4 bases, with 8 bases of the junction left unmatched. Germline CDR1 is SGHVS and CDR2 is FNYEAQ. This CDR3 has 15 amino acids. CDR3 protein: CASSSGTGGGYEQYF. Written as DNA, the CDR3 is TGTGCCAGCAGCTCCGGTACAGGGGGCGGGTACGAGCAGTACTTC. Full variable domain (outside the CDR3, taken from reference TRBV7-6 and TRBJ2-7): GAGVSQSPRYKVTKRGQDVALRCDPISGHVSLYWYRQALGQGPEFLTYFNYEAQQDKSGLPNDRFSAERPEGSISTLTIQRTEQRDSAMYRCASSSGTGGGYEQYFGPGTRLTVT.

The V gene is TRBV4-1, the J gene TRBJ2-7; D is unresolved. This CDR3 is built from 14 residues. V was trimmed by 6 bases and J by 0 bases, leaving 12 bases between them. Germline V gives CDR1 MGHRA, CDR2 YSYEKL. DNA for the CDR3: TGCGCCAGCAGACCGGGTCCTAGCTCCTACGAGCAGTACTTC. Protein: CASRPGPSSYEQYF.

This clone was counted only a few times. The V and J genes are TRBV30 and TRBJ2-2, with D possibly matching TRBD1 (5 bases). This CDR3 is built from 15 residues. Trimming left V 0 bases short and J 3 bases short, with 11 bases between. Germline lookup yields CDR1 GTSNPN and CDR2 SVGIG (reference sequence). CDR3 coding DNA: TGTGCCTGGAGTGTACAAGGGGATCACACCGGGGAGCTGTTTTTT. It translates to CAWSVQGDHTGELFF. The full variable domain, rest sourced from reference TRBV30 and TRBJ2-2, is SQTIHQWPATLVQPVGSPLSLECTVEGTSNPNLYWYRQAAGRGLQLLFYSVGIGQISSEVPQNLSASRPQDRQFILSSKKLLLSDSGFYLCAWSVQGDHTGELFFGEGSRLTVL.

The table lists this clone with a count of one. The chain combines TRBV6-1 with TRBJ1-5, with D unresolved. This CDR3 spans 14 amino acids. Germline CDR1 MNHNS, CDR2 SASEGT. The V and J ends lost 5 bases and 0 bases respectively, with 8 bases between them. For the CDR3, the DNA is TGTGCCAGCAGTCCGTTATATAGCAATCAGCCCCAGCATTTT. Translating gives CASSPLYSNQPQHF.

The V call is TRBV7-9, the J call TRBJ2-1; 7 nucleotides line up with TRBD2. The CDR3 is 13 amino acids. The germline V gene encodes CDR1 SEHNR and CDR2 FQNEAQ (reference sequence). J was trimmed by 8 bases and V by 5 bases; bases with no gene match: 6. CDR3 DNA: TGTGCCAGCAGCGCAGGCGCGGGGGATGAGCAGTTCTTC. This codes for CASSAGAGDEQFF.

This clone showed up just a few times. CDR3 protein: CASSQDGWEGPDTQYF. The CDR3 DNA is TGTGCCAGCAGCCAAGATGGGTGGGAGGGCCCGGATACGCAGTATTTT. This chain uses TRBV4-2 with TRBJ2-3; TRBD2 agrees at 7 bases. V lost 0 bases to trimming and J lost 6 bases; unmatched junction nucleotides: 9. This CDR3 is built from 16 residues. Germline V gives CDR1 LGHNA, CDR2 YNFKEQ.

The CDR3 region is CASSLAGSGYNEQFF. Written as DNA, the CDR3 is TGTGCCAGCAGCTTAGCGGGTTCCGGCTACAATGAGCAGTTCTTC. The genes are TRBV7-2 and TRBJ2-1; D remains unclear. CDR3 length: 15 residues. V lost 0 bases and J 3 bases, leaving 9 bases between the germline ends. Germline-derived CDR1 and CDR2 are SGHTA and FQGNSA. The full variable domain, completed using reference TRBV7-2 and TRBJ2-1, is GAGVSQSPSNKVTEKGKDVELRCDPISGHTALYWYRQSLGQGLEFLIYFQGNSAPDKSGLPSDRFSAERTGGSVSTLTIQRTQQEDSAVYLCASSLAGSGYNEQFFGPGTRLTVL.

The J gene is TRBJ2-7, the V gene TRBV6-6, with no clear D. This CDR3 region has 10 residues. Germline CDR1 and CDR2: MNHNY and SVGAGI (reference sequence). Between the trimmed V and J ends, which lost 8 bases and 5 bases, there was a span of 7 bases. CDR3 DNA sequence: TGTGCCAGCGGAGTAAACGAGCAGTACTTC. It translates to CASGVNEQYF.

The V gene is TRBV28, the J gene TRBJ2-7; the D is unclear. The CDR3 has 14 residues. Trimming cost V 9 bases and J 1 base, with 16 bases left between them. Per germline, CDR1 MDHEN and CDR2 SYDVKM. CDR3 coding DNA: TGTGCCAGAAGGAACCCGATAGGGTCCTACGAGCAGTACTTC. The encoded protein is CARRNPIGSYEQYF.